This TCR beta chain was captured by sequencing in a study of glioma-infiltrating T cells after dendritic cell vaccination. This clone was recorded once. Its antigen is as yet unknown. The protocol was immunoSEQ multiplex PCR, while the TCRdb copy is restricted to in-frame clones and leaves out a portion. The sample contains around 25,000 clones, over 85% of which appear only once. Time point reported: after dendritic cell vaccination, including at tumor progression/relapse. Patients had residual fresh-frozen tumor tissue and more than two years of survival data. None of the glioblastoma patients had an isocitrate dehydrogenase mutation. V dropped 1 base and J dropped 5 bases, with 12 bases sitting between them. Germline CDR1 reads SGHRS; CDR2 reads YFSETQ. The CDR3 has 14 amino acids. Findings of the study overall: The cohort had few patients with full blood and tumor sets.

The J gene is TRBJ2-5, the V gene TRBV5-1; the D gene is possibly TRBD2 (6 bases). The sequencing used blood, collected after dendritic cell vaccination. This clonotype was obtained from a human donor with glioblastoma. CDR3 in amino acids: CASSLLLASETQYF. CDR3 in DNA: TGCGCCAGCAGCTTGTTACTAGCCAGCGAGACCCAGTACTTC.